This T cell receptor beta chain was documented in a study of blood T cells in healthy people across ages. Germline CDR1 and CDR2: SEHNR and FQNEAQ (reference sequence). This CDR3 has 15 residues. Trimming pared 1 base from V and 6 bases from J, leaving 13 bases between. It was with a sample-barcoded 5' primer and a J-beta primer mix that a second PCR of roughly 7 to 12 cycles was run. TCRdb ran MiXCR on the 5' RACE reads and lists one entry per CDR3 protein. The repertoire consists of fewer than 700,000 distinct CDR3 sequences, with 40% to 50% occurring once and the leading ten covering 20% to 25%. This chain links TRBV7-9 with TRBJ2-1; D is tentatively TRBD1 or TRBD2 (5 bases each). The specimen was blood. The source of this sequence is an elderly man in good health. This chain's CDR3 is CASSLGDPRGNEQFF. The CDR3 nucleotides read TGTGCCAGCAGCTTAGGGGACCCCCGTGGCAATGAGCAGTTCTTC.